These T cell receptor beta chains were read from a single sample in a study of CDR3 diversity in severe acne. TCRdb re-analysed the PCR reads in MiXCR, keeping a single row per CDR3 protein. The sample has more than 85,000 distinct CDR3 sequences, roughly half seen once. Sequencing used blood. Receptor source: a male donor in good health, serving as a control. CDR3s include the opening cysteine and the closing phenylalanine or tryptophan. D genes are given only for firm matches. The size of a clone is reported for some rows only, either as once, few or many, or as a class for expanded clones.

v_call	d_call	j_call	clone_size	cdr3_aa	cdr3_nt
TRBV19	TRBD2	TRBJ2-7	few	CASSLTGTSETYEQYF	TGTGCCAGTAGTTTGACCGGGACTAGCGAGACCTACGAGCAGTACTTC
TRBV19	TRBD1	TRBJ1-2	-	CASNTGVDYGYTF	TGTGCCAGCAACACAGGGGTAGACTATGGCTACACCTTC
TRBV5-4	-	TRBJ2-7	few	CASSGGTGGYEQYF	TGTGCCAGCAGCGGCGGCACAGGTGGGTACGAGCAGTACTTC
TRBV6-1	-	TRBJ1-1	-	CASSVGTEAFF	TGTGCCAGCAGTGTCGGCACTGAAGCTTTCTTT
TRBV15	-	TRBJ1-5	-	CATSRDLVLTNQPQHF	TGTGCCACCAGCAGAGATTTGGTCCTAACCAATCAGCCCCAGCATTTT
TRBV3-1	-	TRBJ1-5	-	CASSQDPIGQPQHF	TGTGCCAGCAGCCAAGACCCGATCGGGCAGCCCCAGCATTTT
TRBV5-1	TRBD2	TRBJ2-7	-	CASSFGSGSTYEQYF	TGCGCCAGCAGCTTCGGTAGCGGGAGCACCTACGAGCAGTACTTC
TRBV20-1	-	TRBJ1-1	-	CSGKGNVDTEAFF	TGCAGTGGGAAAGGGAATGTGGACACTGAAGCTTTCTTT
TRBV20-1	-	TRBJ1-1	-	CSARRGLNTEAFF	TGCAGTGCTCGCCGGGGACTGAACACTGAAGCTTTCTTT
TRBV7-2	TRBD2	TRBJ2-4	-	CASSLRPSAGGVLAKNIQYF	TGTGCCAGCAGCCTTAGGCCTTCAGCGGGAGGAGTACTAGCCAAAAACATTCAGTACTTC
TRBV29-1	-	TRBJ1-5	many	CSVVWGNQPQHF	TGCAGCGTTGTTTGGGGCAATCAGCCCCAGCATTTT
TRBV28	TRBD1	TRBJ2-6	once	CASSSGTGDSGANVLTF	TGTGCCAGCAGCTCCGGGACAGGAGACTCTGGGGCCAACGTCCTGACTTTC
TRBV2	-	TRBJ2-2	-	CASSETGPRNTGELFF	TGTGCCAGCAGTGAAACTGGGCCTAGAAACACCGGGGAGCTGTTTTTT
TRBV25-1	TRBD1	TRBJ1-5	many	CASSGSTGSFNQPQHF	TGTGCCAGCAGTGGTTCGACAGGGAGTTTCAATCAGCCCCAGCATTTT
TRBV24-1	-	TRBJ1-1	-	CATSGSSRKEAFF	TGTGCCACCAGTGGTTCGTCAAGAAAAGAAGCTTTCTTT
TRBV5-1	TRBD2	TRBJ2-1	many	CASRLAGKNEQFF	TGCGCCAGCAGACTAGCGGGGAAAAATGAGCAGTTCTTC
TRBV19	TRBD2	TRBJ2-2	-	CASSIGLRLAGHTGELFF	TGTGCCAGTAGTATAGGGCTGCGGTTAGCGGGACACACCGGGGAGCTGTTTTTT
TRBV19	-	TRBJ2-7	few	CATEGGMGSYEQYF	TGTGCCACCGAGGGCGGGATGGGATCCTACGAGCAGTACTTC
TRBV24-1	-	TRBJ1-5	-	CASSDLEGGLYQPQHF	TGTGCCAGCAGTGATCTGGAGGGGGGTTTATATCAGCCCCAGCATTTT
TRBV12-3/TRBV12-4	TRBD1	TRBJ1-6	-	CASRTGDRGSPPHF	TGTGCCAGCCGGACGGGGGACAGGGGCTCACCCCCCCACTTT
TRBV27	-	TRBJ2-7	many	CASSSLGGGAAYEQYF	TGTGCCAGCAGCTCATTAGGAGGGGGCGCAGCATACGAGCAGTACTTC
TRBV20-1	TRBD1	TRBJ1-2	many	CSAPNEDRGNYGYTF	TGCAGTGCTCCAAACGAGGACAGGGGGAACTATGGCTACACCTTC
TRBV5-1	TRBD1	TRBJ1-1	-	CASSLEGARGFF	TGCGCCAGCAGCTTGGAGGGGGCGCGAGGATTCTTT
TRBV24-1	-	TRBJ1-1	-	CATSDFGATEAFF	TGTGCCACCAGTGATTTCGGGGCGACTGAAGCTTTCTTT
TRBV6-5	-	TRBJ1-1	many	CASSYSNTEAFF	TGTGCCAGCAGTTACTCCAACACTGAAGCTTTCTTT
TRBV25-1	TRBD2	TRBJ2-3	many	CASSERFGGGGADTQYF	TGTGCCAGCAGTGAACGGTTCGGCGGGGGGGGGGCAGATACGCAGTATTTT
TRBV6-1	-	TRBJ1-1	-	CASSARTELNTEAFF	TGTGCCAGCAGTGCCCGGACGGAACTAAACACTGAAGCTTTCTTT
TRBV2	-	TRBJ1-2	-	CASGHRVSTF	TGTGCCAGCGGACACAGGGTGAGCACCTTC
TRBV30	TRBD1	TRBJ2-1	few	CAGMGQGKYNEQFF	TGTGCCGGGATGGGACAGGGCAAGTACAATGAGCAGTTCTTC
TRBV20-1	-	TRBJ2-7	-	CSANRENEQYF	TGCAGTGCGAACAGGGAGAACGAGCAGTACTTC
TRBV2	TRBD1	TRBJ1-5	many	CASSGQGIQPQHF	TGTGCCAGCAGTGGACAGGGAATTCAGCCCCAGCATTTT
TRBV15	-	TRBJ2-2	-	CATSRDGFTGELFF	TGTGCCACCAGCAGAGATGGATTCACCGGGGAGCTGTTTTTT
TRBV10-2	-	TRBJ2-7	medium-sized	CATEERGYEQYF	TGCGCCACCGAGGAGAGGGGCTACGAGCAGTACTTC
TRBV6-5	-	TRBJ2-7	medium-sized	CASSLGGRGYEQYF	TGTGCCAGCAGTTTAGGGGGACGGGGCTACGAGCAGTACTTC
TRBV28	-	TRBJ2-7	-	CASRLNRVGLYEQYF	TGTGCCAGCAGATTGAACAGGGTGGGCCTCTACGAGCAGTACTTC
TRBV2	TRBD2	TRBJ2-7	-	CASRPSSGRGADTQYF	TGTGCCAGCAGACCCTCTAGCGGGAGAGGCGCAGATACGCAGTACTTC
TRBV2	-	TRBJ2-5	many	CASSRRAGRAGQETQYF	TGTGCCAGCAGCCGCCGCGCAGGCAGGGCAGGCCAAGAGACCCAGTACTTC
TRBV20-1	TRBD2	TRBJ2-5	few	CSARDRSSGSLETQYF	TGCAGTGCTAGAGATCGATCTAGCGGGAGTTTAGAGACCCAGTACTTC
TRBV7-3	TRBD2	TRBJ2-7	-	CASSLTRTRFHEQYF	TGTGCCAGCAGCTTAACCAGGACTAGGTTCCACGAGCAGTACTTC
TRBV2	TRBD1	TRBJ1-2	-	CASSDGAGGVNGYTF	TGTGCCAGCAGTGACGGGGCAGGGGGCGTCAATGGCTACACCTTC
TRBV6-4	-	TRBJ1-1	-	CASSAKGDTNTEAFF	TGTGCCAGCAGTGCAAAGGGAGATACGAACACTGAAGCTTTCTTT
TRBV11-2	-	TRBJ2-2	-	CASSHIGAGELFF	TGTGCCAGCAGCCATATAGGGGCCGGGGAGCTGTTTTTT
TRBV5-1	-	TRBJ1-1	-	CASSSLGVENTEAFF	TGCGCCAGCAGCTCCTTGGGGGTCGAGAACACTGAAGCTTTCTTT
TRBV5-1	-	TRBJ2-3	-	CASSSSGRDTQYF	TGCGCCAGCAGCTCCTCAGGGCGCGATACGCAGTATTTT
TRBV10-3	TRBD1	TRBJ2-1	-	CAISGRQGANEQFF	TGTGCCATCAGTGGTCGACAGGGGGCCAATGAGCAGTTCTTC
TRBV27	TRBD1	TRBJ1-2	-	CASSLGQPNYGYTF	TGTGCCAGCAGTTTGGGACAGCCAAACTATGGCTACACCTTC
TRBV6-6	-	TRBJ1-5	-	CASSYDPTEPQHF	TGTGCCAGCAGTTACGATCCGACGGAACCCCAGCATTTT
TRBV19	TRBD1	TRBJ2-7	-	CASSESGTGSYEQYF	TGTGCCAGTAGTGAGTCCGGGACAGGGTCCTACGAGCAGTACTTC
TRBV6-1	TRBD1	TRBJ1-5	many	CASRRTGTVQHF	TGTGCCAGCAGGAGAACCGGGACAGTCCAGCATTTT
TRBV7-9	-	TRBJ1-1	once	CASSLAGTREKAFF	TGTGCCAGCAGCTTAGCCGGGACACGCGAAAAAGCTTTCTTT